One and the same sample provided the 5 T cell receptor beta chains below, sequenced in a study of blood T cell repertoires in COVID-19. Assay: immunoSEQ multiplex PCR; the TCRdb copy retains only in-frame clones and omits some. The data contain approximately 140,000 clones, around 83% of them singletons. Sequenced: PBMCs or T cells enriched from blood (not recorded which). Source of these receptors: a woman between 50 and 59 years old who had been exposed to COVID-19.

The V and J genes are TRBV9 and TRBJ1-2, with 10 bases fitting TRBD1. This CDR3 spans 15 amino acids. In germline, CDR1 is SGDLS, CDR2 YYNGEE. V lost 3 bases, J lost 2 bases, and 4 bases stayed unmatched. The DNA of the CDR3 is TGTGCCAGCAGCGCAGGGACAGGGGTCAACTATGGCTACACCTTC. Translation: CASSAGTGVNYGYTF.

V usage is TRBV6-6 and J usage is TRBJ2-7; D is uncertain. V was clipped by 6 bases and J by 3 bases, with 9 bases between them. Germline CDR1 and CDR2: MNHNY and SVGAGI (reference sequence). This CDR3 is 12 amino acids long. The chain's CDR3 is CASRQSFYEQYF. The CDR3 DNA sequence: TGTGCCAGCAGACAGAGCTTCTACGAGCAGTACTTC.

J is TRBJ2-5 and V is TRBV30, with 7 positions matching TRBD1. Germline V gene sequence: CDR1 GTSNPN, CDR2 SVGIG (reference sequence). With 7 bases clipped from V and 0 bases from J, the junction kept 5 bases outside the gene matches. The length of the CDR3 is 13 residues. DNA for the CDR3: TGTGCCTTGACAGGGCCGTACCAAGAGACCCAGTACTTC. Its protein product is CALTGPYQETQYF. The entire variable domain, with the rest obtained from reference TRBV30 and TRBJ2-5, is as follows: SQTIHQWPATLVQPVGSPLSLECTVEGTSNPNLYWYRQAAGRGLQLLFYSVGIGQISSEVPQNLSASRPQDRQFILSSKKLLLSDSGFYLCALTGPYQETQYFGPGTRLLVL.

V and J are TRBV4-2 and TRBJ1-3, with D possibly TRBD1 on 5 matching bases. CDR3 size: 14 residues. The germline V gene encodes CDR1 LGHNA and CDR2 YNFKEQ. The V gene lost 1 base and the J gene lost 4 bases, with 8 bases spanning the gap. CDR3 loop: CASSQVRTGNTIYF. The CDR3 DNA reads TGTGCCAGCAGCCAAGTAAGGACAGGAAACACCATATATTTT.

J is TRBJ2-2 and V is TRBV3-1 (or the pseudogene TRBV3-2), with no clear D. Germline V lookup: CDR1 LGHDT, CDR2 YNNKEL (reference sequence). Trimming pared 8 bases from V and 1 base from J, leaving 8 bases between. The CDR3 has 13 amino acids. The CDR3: CASHSQNTGELFF. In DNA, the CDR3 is TGTGCCAGCCACTCTCAGAACACCGGGGAGCTGTTTTTT.